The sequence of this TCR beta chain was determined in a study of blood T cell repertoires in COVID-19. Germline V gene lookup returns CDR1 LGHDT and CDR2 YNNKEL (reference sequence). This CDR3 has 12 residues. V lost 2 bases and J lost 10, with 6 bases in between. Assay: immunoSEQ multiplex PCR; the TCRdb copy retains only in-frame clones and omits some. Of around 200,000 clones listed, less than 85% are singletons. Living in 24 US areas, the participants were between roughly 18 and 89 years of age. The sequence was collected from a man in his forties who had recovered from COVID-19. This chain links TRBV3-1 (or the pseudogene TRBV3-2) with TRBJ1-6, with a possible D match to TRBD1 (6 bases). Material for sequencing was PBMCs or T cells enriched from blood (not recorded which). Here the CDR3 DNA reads TGTGCCAGCAGCCAAAGGGGGTCACCCCTCCACTTT. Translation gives CASSQRGSPLHF.